This TCR beta chain was sequenced in a study of blood T cell repertoires in COVID-19. Study-level background: Researchers got acute and convalescent COVID-19 samples from the United States, Italy and Spain. Sample material is recorded as cDNA or gDNA derived from T cells, B-cell-depleted T cells, or PBMCs.

As processed by the authors: Estimates of nucleated cell counts were drawn from the amplification of reference gene primers. Repertoires were generated with immunoSEQ multiplex PCR, while TCRdb's copy carries only in-frame clones and drops some. V, J and clone size reflect that table, while D and trimming were determined from the DNA. Among fewer than 450,000 clones listed, under 95% were seen once. This TCR was sampled from a woman aged 18-29 years who had recovered from COVID-19. The sample taken for sequencing was peripheral blood.

The CDR3 protein is CASSSDRAWNTEAFF. The DNA for the CDR3 is TGCGCCAGCAGTTCGGACAGGGCCTGGAACACTGAAGCTTTCTTT. The chain employs TRBV5-1 and TRBJ1-1; 8 nucleotides match TRBD1. Germline trimming cut 5 bases from V and 1 base from J; bases unmatched to any gene: 7. CDR3 size: 15 residues. Germline V CDR1 and CDR2: SGHRS, YFSETQ. The variable domain in full, completed from reference TRBV5-1 and TRBJ1-1, reads KAGVTQTPRYLIKTRGQQVTLSCSPISGHRSVSWYQQTPGQGLQFLFEYFSETQRNKGNFPGRFSGRQFSNSRSEMNVSTLELGDSALYLCASSSDRAWNTEAFFGQGTRLTVV.